Included here is one T cell receptor (beta chain) sequence, with context. No antigen is known for it. These data are taken from a study of T-cell reconstitution after alpha-beta-depleted transplantation in children. Findings and limits, study-wide: Expanded clones from the graft, numbering several hundred, reportedly supplied alpha-beta T cells about two months after transplant. Once a year had passed after transplant, T-cell counts and diversity came mostly from newly produced T cells.

V trimming: 1 base; J trimming: 5 bases; junction bases outside the gene matches: 9. CDR3 length: 16 residues. Germline V CDR1 and CDR2: SGHRS, YFSETQ. The TCRbeta library was prepared with unique molecular identifiers. TCRdb analysed the PCR reads with MiXCR anew, one entry per CDR3 protein. The table records about 340,000 distinct CDR3 sequences, around 16% of them present only once. This receptor was identified in a male patient between 2 and 9 years old who had a stem cell transplant for acute lymphoblastic leukemia, so the T cells may come from the graft donor. The chain couples TRBV5-1 to TRBJ2-1, with 7 bases aligning to TRBD2. The sequencing here drew on PBMCs, mostly from graft donor cells, taken 360 days after TCRalphabeta/CD19-depleted stem cell transplant. The CDR3 sequence: CASSLQGTNRDNEQFF. In DNA, the CDR3 is TGCGCCAGCAGCTTGCAAGGGACTAACCGGGACAATGAGCAGTTCTTC.